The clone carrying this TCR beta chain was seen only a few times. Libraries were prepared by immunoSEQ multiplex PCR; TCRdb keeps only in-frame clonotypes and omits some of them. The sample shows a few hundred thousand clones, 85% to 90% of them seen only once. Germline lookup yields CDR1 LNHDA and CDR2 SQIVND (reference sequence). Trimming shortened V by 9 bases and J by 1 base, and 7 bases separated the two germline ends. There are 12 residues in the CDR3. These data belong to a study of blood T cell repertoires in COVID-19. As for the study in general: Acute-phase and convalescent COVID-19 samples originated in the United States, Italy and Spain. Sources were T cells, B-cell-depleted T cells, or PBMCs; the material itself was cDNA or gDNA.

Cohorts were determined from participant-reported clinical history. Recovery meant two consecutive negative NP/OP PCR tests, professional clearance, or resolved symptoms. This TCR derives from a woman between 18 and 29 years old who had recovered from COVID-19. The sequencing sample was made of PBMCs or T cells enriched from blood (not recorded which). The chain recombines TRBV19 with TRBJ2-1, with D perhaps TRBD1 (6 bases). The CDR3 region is CASGQSYNEQFF. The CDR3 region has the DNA TGTGCCAGCGGACAGTCCTACAATGAGCAGTTCTTC.